The clone carrying this TCR beta chain has ten or more counts. The antigen is unknown. The CDR3 is 13 amino acids. Trimming removed 1 base from V and 7 bases from J, with 11 bases in between. Germline lookup yields CDR1 MNHNS and CDR2 SASEGT. Researchers tagged individual cDNA molecules with unique molecular identifiers. TCRdb re-called the 5' RACE reads through MiXCR, storing one row per CDR3 protein. In the table there are about 39,000 distinct CDR3 sequences, around 6% of which are singletons. This sample was taken from a study of early T cells in non-severe SARS-CoV-2 infection. Across the whole study: From unsorted whole blood, bulk RNA was sequenced, and the chains remained unpaired. General study findings and limits: Sequences matched to VDJdb favored anti-spike CD8 responses, while private and CD4 specificities were missed.

The clonotype comes from an adult who was a healthcare worker with PCR-confirmed SARS-CoV-2 infection or an uninfected control (not recorded which). The source material was whole blood, sampled at baseline. This chain connects TRBV6-1 to TRBJ2-7; D may be TRBD2 (5 bases). DNA of the CDR3: TGTGCCAGCAGTGAAGGGTGGGAGAGGGAGCAGTACTTC. It encodes CASSEGWEREQYF.